These T cell receptor beta chains were read from a single sample in a study of blood T cell repertoires in COVID-19. Data came from immunoSEQ multiplex PCR; TCRdb stores just in-frame clones and leaves some out. Counted here are a few hundred thousand clones, about four fifths occurring once; the ten biggest clones make up more than 0.85%. The sequenced sample was peripheral blood. Receptors originate from a human donor with acute or convalescent COVID-19. The donor label of this sample is uncertain. Both conserved end residues are part of each CDR3. A D gene is named only where the DNA matches it firmly. A clone size is listed for some rows: how often the clone was seen (once, few, many), or a class if it is expanded.

size	D	V	J	CDR3	DNA
NA	TRBD1	TRBV24-1	TRBJ2-7	CATSDLLGQGATYPPYEQYF	TGTGCCACCAGTGATTTATTAGGGCAGGGGGCCACTTATCCCCCCTACGAGCAGTACTTC
NA	NA	TRBV18	TRBJ1-3	CASSPQGGFGNTIYF	TGTGCCAGCTCACCGCAAGGGGGTTTTGGAAACACCATATATTTT
NA	TRBD1	TRBV5-1	TRBJ1-6	CASSVRQGSYNSPLHF	TGCGCCAGCAGCGTTAGACAGGGTTCCTATAATTCACCCCTCCACTTT
NA	NA	TRBV29-1	TRBJ1-1	CSVEGVANTEAFF	TGCAGCGTTGAAGGGGTAGCGAACACTGAAGCTTTCTTT
NA	NA	TRBV12-3/TRBV12-4	TRBJ1-1	CASGRPSTEAFF	TGTGCCAGCGGGCGCCCATCCACTGAAGCTTTCTTT
NA	NA	TRBV13	TRBJ1-5	CASSSGHF	TGTGCCAGCAGCTCCGGGCATTTT
NA	NA	TRBV19	TRBJ1-3	CASIGGGNDAGNTIYF	TGTGCCAGTATAGGGGGGGGGAACGACGCTGGAAACACCATATATTTT
NA	TRBD1	TRBV2	TRBJ1-5	CASSVKRGQYNQPQHF	TGTGCCAGCAGTGTGAAAAGGGGACAGTACAATCAGCCCCAGCATTTT
NA	TRBD1	TRBV2	TRBJ1-5	CASSWTGSNQPQHF	TGTGCCAGCAGTTGGACAGGTAGCAATCAGCCCCAGCATTTT
few	TRBD2	TRBV5-1	TRBJ2-1	CASSSPGGLTDEQFF	TGCGCCAGCAGCTCCCCGGGAGGCCTTACTGATGAGCAGTTCTTC
once	NA	TRBV7-9	TRBJ2-7	CASSFTGGSQYF	TGTGCCAGCAGCTTCACCGGGGGTTCGCAGTACTTC
NA	TRBD1	TRBV6-5	TRBJ1-5	CASSLRTGINQPQHF	TGTGCCAGCAGTTTGCGGACAGGGATCAATCAGCCCCAGCATTTT
NA	NA	TRBV3-1/TRBV3-2	TRBJ1-1	CASSQRGAHRNTEAFF	TGTGCCAGCAGCCAACGTGGTGCACACAGGAACACTGAAGCTTTCTTT
once	NA	TRBV10-2	TRBJ1-1	CASSVAAARGAFF	TGCGCCAGCAGTGTCGCTGCGGCGCGTGGAGCTTTCTTT
NA	TRBD1	TRBV5-1	TRBJ1-3	CASSLTGQAGNTIYF	TGCGCCAGCAGCTTGACGGGACAGGCTGGAAACACCATATATTTT
NA	NA	TRBV6-5	TRBJ1-3	CASRARISSGNTIYF	TGTGCCAGCAGGGCCCGTATAAGCTCTGGAAACACCATATATTTT
once	TRBD1	TRBV4-2	TRBJ1-2	CASSQDRGPSRGYTF	TGTGCCAGCAGCCAAGATAGGGGGCCCTCGAGAGGCTACACCTTC
NA	TRBD2	TRBV5-1	TRBJ2-3	CASAGGGNTDTQYF	TGCGCCAGCGCTGGCGGGGGGAACACAGATACGCAGTATTTT
NA	TRBD1	TRBV28	TRBJ2-2	CASSSRTGVRNTGELFF	TGTGCCAGCAGTTCAAGGACAGGGGTTCGGAACACCGGGGAGCTGTTTTTT
NA	TRBD2	TRBV11-2	TRBJ2-1	CASSLWTSGSGHNEQFF	TGTGCCAGCAGCTTGTGGACTAGCGGGAGTGGCCACAATGAGCAGTTCTTC
NA	NA	TRBV7-6	TRBJ2-7	CASSLAGGEQYF	TGTGCCAGCAGCTTAGCAGGGGGCGAGCAGTACTTC
once	TRBD2	TRBV7-6	TRBJ2-3	CASSLVSGSAADTQYF	TGTGCCAGCAGCTTAGTAAGCGGGAGTGCCGCAGATACGCAGTATTTT
NA	NA	TRBV18	TRBJ1-3	CASSPNKHSGNTIYF	TGTGCCAGCTCACCTAATAAACACTCTGGAAACACCATATATTTT
NA	TRBD1	TRBV6-5	TRBJ1-6	CASSYLTGSNSPLHF	TGTGCCAGCAGTTACCTGACAGGGAGTAATTCACCCCTCCACTTT
NA	NA	TRBV6-5	TRBJ1-1	CASSYWASPNTEAFF	TGTGCCAGCAGTTACTGGGCCAGTCCAAACACTGAAGCTTTCTTT
NA	NA	TRBV2	TRBJ1-6	CASIRTENSPLHF	TGTGCCAGCATTAGGACAGAAAATTCACCCCTCCACTTT
NA	NA	TRBV27	TRBJ1-6	CASRAGTHNNSPLHF	TGTGCCAGCAGGGCCGGGACACATAATAATTCACCCCTCCACTTT
NA	TRBD1	TRBV19	TRBJ2-1	CASTLRGQGPYNEQFF	TGTGCCAGTACCCTAAGAGGACAGGGGCCCTACAATGAGCAGTTCTTC
NA	TRBD2	TRBV3-1/TRBV3-2	TRBJ2-1	CASSQDLLAGQSNWEEQFF	TGTGCCAGCAGCCAAGATCTCCTAGCGGGACAATCCAACTGGGAGGAGCAGTTCTTC
few	NA	TRBV19	TRBJ1-1	CASSHGGIGMNTEAFF	TGTGCCAGTAGCCATGGGGGCATAGGGATGAACACTGAAGCTTTCTTT
NA	NA	TRBV5-5	TRBJ1-3	CASSLGFGLRDTIYF	TGTGCCAGCAGCTTGGGGTTTGGCCTCCGGGACACCATATATTTT
NA	TRBD2	TRBV7-6	TRBJ2-7	CASSPDGGAYEQYF	TGTGCCAGCAGCCCAGATGGGGGGGCCTACGAGCAGTACTTC
NA	TRBD1	TRBV11-3	TRBJ2-1	CASSSTGTGTYNEQFF	TGTGCCAGCAGCTCCACCGGGACAGGGACCTACAATGAGCAGTTCTTC
NA	NA	TRBV6-5	TRBJ1-5	CASSRDGGNQPQHF	TGTGCCAGCAGCCGGGACGGAGGGAATCAGCCCCAGCATTTT
NA	NA	TRBV4-1	TRBJ2-5	CASSQAGGLSETQYF	TGCGCCAGCAGTCAAGCAGGGGGGTTATCGGAGACCCAGTACTTC
NA	TRBD1	TRBV5-4	TRBJ2-7	CASSKDRVGYEQYF	TGTGCCAGCAGCAAGGACAGGGTCGGCTACGAGCAGTACTTC
NA	NA	TRBV27	TRBJ2-7	CASSFRQDAYEQYF	TGTGCCAGCAGTTTCCGACAGGATGCTTACGAGCAGTACTTC
NA	NA	TRBV28	TRBJ1-5	CASSLSYQPQHF	TGTGCCAGCAGCCTGAGCTATCAGCCCCAGCATTTT
NA	NA	TRBV11-2	TRBJ1-5	CASSLGRGLRSEPQHF	TGTGCCAGCAGCTTAGGCCGGGGACTGCGATCAGAGCCCCAGCATTTT
NA	NA	TRBV5-1	TRBJ2-3	CASSLRPGDTQYF	TGCGCCAGCAGCTTACGTCCCGGGGATACGCAGTATTTT
NA	TRBD1	TRBV6-5	TRBJ2-1	CASSYQTGSSYNEQFF	TGTGCCAGCAGTTACCAGACAGGGAGCTCCTACAATGAGCAGTTCTTC
once	TRBD1	TRBV5-5	TRBJ1-1	CASSARPTGQSMNTEAFF	TGTGCCAGCAGCGCCAGGCCAACGGGACAGAGCATGAACACTGAAGCTTTCTTT
NA	NA	TRBV28	TRBJ2-5	CASSLSYQETQYF	TGTGCCAGCAGTTTGTCGTACCAAGAGACCCAGTACTTC